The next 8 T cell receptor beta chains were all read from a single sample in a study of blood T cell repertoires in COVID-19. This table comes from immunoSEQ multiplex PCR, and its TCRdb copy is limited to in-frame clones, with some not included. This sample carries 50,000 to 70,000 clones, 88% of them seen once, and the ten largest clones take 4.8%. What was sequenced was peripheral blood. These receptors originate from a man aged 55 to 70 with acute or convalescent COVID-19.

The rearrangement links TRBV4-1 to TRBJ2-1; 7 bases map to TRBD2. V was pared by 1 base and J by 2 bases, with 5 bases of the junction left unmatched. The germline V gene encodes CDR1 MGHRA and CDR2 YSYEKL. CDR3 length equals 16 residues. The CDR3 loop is CASSQGALAAYNEQFF. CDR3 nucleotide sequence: TGCGCCAGCAGCCAAGGCGCCCTAGCGGCCTACAATGAGCAGTTCTTC.

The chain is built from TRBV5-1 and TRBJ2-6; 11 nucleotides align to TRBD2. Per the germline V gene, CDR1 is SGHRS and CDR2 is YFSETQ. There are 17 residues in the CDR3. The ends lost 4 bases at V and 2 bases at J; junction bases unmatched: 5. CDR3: CASSVSGRAAGANVLTF. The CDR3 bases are TGCGCCAGCAGCGTTAGCGGGAGGGCCGCTGGGGCCAACGTCCTGACTTTC. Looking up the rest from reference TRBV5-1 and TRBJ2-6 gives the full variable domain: KAGVTQTPRYLIKTRGQQVTLSCSPISGHRSVSWYQQTPGQGLQFLFEYFSETQRNKGNFPGRFSGRQFSNSRSEMNVSTLELGDSALYLCASSVSGRAAGANVLTFGAGSRLTVL.

The CDR3 spells CASKVGQGNSPLHF. CDR3 nucleotide sequence: TGTGCCAGCAAGGTTGGACAGGGTAATTCACCCCTCCACTTT. J is TRBJ1-6 and V is TRBV2; TRBD1 matches at 8 bases. V lost 7 bases to trimming and J lost 6 bases; unmatched junction nucleotides: 5. Germline CDR1 SNHLY, CDR2 FYNNEI. The CDR3 is 14 residues long.

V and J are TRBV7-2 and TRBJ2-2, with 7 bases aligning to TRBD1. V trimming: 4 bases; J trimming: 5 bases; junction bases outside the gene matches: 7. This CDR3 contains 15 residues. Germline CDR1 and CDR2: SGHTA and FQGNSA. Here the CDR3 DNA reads TGTGCCAGCAGCTCCAGCAGCAGGGGGACCGGGGAGCTGTTTTTT. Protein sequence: CASSSSSRGTGELFF.

As DNA, the CDR3 is TGTGCCAGCTCACTTTCTCTAGCGCCGCGGGGCACCGGGGAGCTGTTTTTT. Amino acid sequence: CASSLSLAPRGTGELFF. The chain is built from TRBV18 and TRBJ2-2; D is perhaps TRBD2 (6 bases). Germline values: CDR1 KGHSH, CDR2 LQKENI. The CDR3 length is 17 residues. Trimming took off 4 bases at V and 4 bases at J, with 19 bases between the two ends.

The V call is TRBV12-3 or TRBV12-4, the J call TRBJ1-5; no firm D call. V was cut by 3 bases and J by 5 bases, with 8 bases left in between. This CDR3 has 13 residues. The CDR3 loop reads CASSFFGDQPQHF. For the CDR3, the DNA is TGTGCCAGCAGTTTCTTCGGAGATCAGCCCCAGCATTTT.

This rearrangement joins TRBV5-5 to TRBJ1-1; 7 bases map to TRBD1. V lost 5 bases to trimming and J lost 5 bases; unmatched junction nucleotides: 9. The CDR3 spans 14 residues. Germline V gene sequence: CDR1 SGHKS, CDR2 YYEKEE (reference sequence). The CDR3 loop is CASSRNTGDTEAFF. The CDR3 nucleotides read TGTGCCAGCAGTCGTAATACAGGGGATACTGAAGCTTTCTTT.

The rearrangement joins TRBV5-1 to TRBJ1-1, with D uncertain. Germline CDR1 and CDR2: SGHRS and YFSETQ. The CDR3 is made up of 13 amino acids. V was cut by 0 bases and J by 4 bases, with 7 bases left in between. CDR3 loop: CASSLGPGTEAFF. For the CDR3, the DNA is TGCGCCAGCAGCTTGGGCCCAGGCACTGAAGCTTTCTTT.